Below are 15 T cell receptor beta chains sequenced from a single sample in a study of T cells in narcolepsy. Using immunoSEQ multiplex PCR, the repertoire was profiled, and TCRdb retains in-frame clones only, with some absent. The table includes tens of thousands of clones, roughly 80% detected once. Sequencing used CD45RA- memory CD4+ T cells from PBMCs. The receptors here all came from a human donor with narcolepsy.

The rearrangement links TRBV6-1 to TRBJ1-1; TRBD1 aligns across 8 bases. With V trimmed by 3 bases and J by 3 bases, 6 bases remained unmatched. Germline V gene data show CDR1 as MNHNS and CDR2 as SASEGT. This CDR3 contains 15 residues. In nucleotides, the CDR3 is TGTGCCAGCAGTGACGGGACAGGTCGGGACACTGAAGCTTTCTTT. Protein product: CASSDGTGRDTEAFF.

The chain combines TRBV7-8 with TRBJ1-1; no definite D call. Germline V gene sequence: CDR1 SGHVS, CDR2 FQNEAQ. V lost 4 bases, J lost 0 bases, and 9 bases lay in between. CDR3 length: 14 amino acids. The CDR3 coding sequence is TGTGCCAGCAGCTCCTCGACGGTGAACACTGAAGCTTTCTTT. As protein: CASSSSTVNTEAFF.

This clone was seen just once. V and J are TRBV10-2 and TRBJ1-1; no firm D call. The germline gives CDR1 WSHSY, CDR2 SAAADI. The ends were cut back, 2 bases at V and 2 bases at J, with 6 bases in the middle. The CDR3 runs to 13 residues. The CDR3 region is CASSEGGNTEAFF. In DNA form, the CDR3 reads TGCGCCAGCAGTGAGGGAGGTAACACTGAAGCTTTCTTT.

The chain recombines TRBV5-6 with TRBJ2-5; TRBD2 is a possible D gene (5 bases). Germline-derived CDR1 and CDR2 are SGHDT and YYEEEE. Trimming pared 2 bases from V and 1 base from J, leaving 9 bases between. This CDR3 comprises 14 residues. The CDR3 nucleotides are TGTGCCAGCAGCTTTCGAGGGCGCCAAGAGACCCAGTACTTC. It specifies CASSFRGRQETQYF.

This clone was seen once. This chain connects TRBV11-2 to TRBJ1-1; 7 nucleotides match TRBD1. V lost 5 bases to trimming and J lost 10 bases; unmatched junction nucleotides: 7. Germline V lookup: CDR1 SGHAT, CDR2 FQNNGV. The length of the CDR3 is 12 residues. The CDR3 here is CASSQQGFGAFF. In DNA, the CDR3 is TGTGCCAGCAGCCAACAGGGGTTTGGAGCTTTCTTT.

The J gene is TRBJ1-6, the V gene TRBV11-3; D gene ambiguous. The CDR3 sequence is 13 residues long. Trimming left V 2 bases short and J 10 bases short, with 9 bases between. CDR1 and CDR2 from the germline V gene are SGHNT and YENEEA. The CDR3 region has the DNA TGTGCCAGCAGCTTAACGGATGGCTCACCCCTCCACTTT. Its translation is CASSLTDGSPLHF.

The chain uses TRBV14 and TRBJ1-3; D unclear. The CDR3 totals 15 residues. Germline V gives CDR1 SGHDN, CDR2 FVKESK. Trimming removed 3 bases at V and 0 bases at J, with 9 bases between. CDR3 sequence (DNA): TGTGCCAGCAGCCAGCAGACGTCCTCTGGAAACACCATATATTTT. Amino acids: CASSQQTSSGNTIYF.

The rearrangement uses TRBV7-6 and TRBJ2-5; 14 nucleotides line up with TRBD2. CDR1 is SGHVS, CDR2 FNYEAQ, per germline. The ends lost 5 bases at V and 2 bases at J; junction bases unmatched: 7. The CDR3 has 17 amino acids. CDR3 DNA: TGTGCCAGCAGCCAAGGGACTAGCGGGAGTCCACAAGAGACCCAGTACTTC. This sequence encodes CASSQGTSGSPQETQYF.

The chain links TRBV9 to TRBJ2-5; the match to TRBD2 covers 12 bases. Germline loops: CDR1 SGDLS, CDR2 YYNGEE. The CDR3 spans 16 residues. The junction had 9 bases not matched to a gene; V was cut back by 4 bases and J by 5 bases. As DNA, the CDR3 is TGTGCCAGCAGCCCTCACCTGACTAGCGGGGGCGAGACCCAGTACTTC. Residues: CASSPHLTSGGETQYF.

The V gene is TRBV9, the J gene TRBJ1-1, with 7 bases matching TRBD1. The V segment lost 3 bases and the J segment 6 bases; nucleotides outside the gene matches: 17. The CDR3 sequence is 17 residues long. Germline CDR1 reads SGDLS; CDR2 reads YYNGEE. This CDR3 is CASSAHQGGPSRAEAFF. The CDR3 DNA follows: TGTGCCAGCAGCGCGCACCAGGGGGGTCCGAGCCGTGCTGAAGCTTTCTTT.

The gene calls are TRBV2 and TRBJ1-2; 8 nucleotides align to TRBD1. CDR3 length equals 14 residues. After removal of 5 bases from V and 2 bases from J, the junction contained 4 bases not matched to a gene. Germline lookup yields CDR1 SNHLY and CDR2 FYNNEI. CDR3 loop: CASSPWTGNYGYTF. DNA for the CDR3: TGTGCCAGCAGTCCTTGGACAGGGAACTATGGCTACACCTTC.

There are a few counts of this clone. V gene TRBV6-5 combines with J gene TRBJ2-3, with TRBD2 as a possible D gene (5 bases). The V end lost 4 bases, the J end lost 4 bases, and 15 bases lay between the germline ends. In germline, CDR1 is MNHEY, CDR2 SVGAGI. The CDR3 has 15 amino acids. In nucleotides, the CDR3 is TGTGCCAGCAGTTCTGGAGGTCTGGGGTCAGATACGCAGTATTTT. Protein: CASSSGGLGSDTQYF.

The rearrangement links TRBV7-2 to TRBJ2-7, with 7 bases fitting TRBD1. The CDR3 length is 13 residues. With V trimmed by 2 bases and J by 7 bases, 5 bases remained unmatched. CDR1 is SGHTA and CDR2 is FQGNSA in the germline V gene. The CDR3 nucleotides read TGTGCCAGCAGCTTACAGGGGGTCGGGGAGCAGTACTTC. Translating it yields CASSLQGVGEQYF.

The chain uses TRBV4-2 and TRBJ1-1, with D unresolved. The V gene's germline CDR1 is LGHNA and CDR2 YNFKEQ. There are 18 residues in the CDR3. The ends were cut back, 0 bases at V and 1 base at J, with 18 bases in the middle. The CDR3 is CASSQDPPPWGTNTEAFF. The CDR3 region has the DNA TGTGCCAGCAGCCAAGACCCCCCTCCGTGGGGTACGAACACTGAAGCTTTCTTT.

The chain has TRBV11-3 and TRBJ1-6; tentatively, D is TRBD1 (6 bases). The V gene lost 1 base and the J gene lost 8 bases, with 15 bases spanning the gap. CDR3 length: 16 amino acids. CDR1 SGHNT and CDR2 YENEEA come from the germline V gene. For the CDR3, the DNA is TGTGCCAGCAGCTTAGGTCGGGGGCGCTTTGATTCACCCCTCCACTTT. Its protein product is CASSLGRGRFDSPLHF.